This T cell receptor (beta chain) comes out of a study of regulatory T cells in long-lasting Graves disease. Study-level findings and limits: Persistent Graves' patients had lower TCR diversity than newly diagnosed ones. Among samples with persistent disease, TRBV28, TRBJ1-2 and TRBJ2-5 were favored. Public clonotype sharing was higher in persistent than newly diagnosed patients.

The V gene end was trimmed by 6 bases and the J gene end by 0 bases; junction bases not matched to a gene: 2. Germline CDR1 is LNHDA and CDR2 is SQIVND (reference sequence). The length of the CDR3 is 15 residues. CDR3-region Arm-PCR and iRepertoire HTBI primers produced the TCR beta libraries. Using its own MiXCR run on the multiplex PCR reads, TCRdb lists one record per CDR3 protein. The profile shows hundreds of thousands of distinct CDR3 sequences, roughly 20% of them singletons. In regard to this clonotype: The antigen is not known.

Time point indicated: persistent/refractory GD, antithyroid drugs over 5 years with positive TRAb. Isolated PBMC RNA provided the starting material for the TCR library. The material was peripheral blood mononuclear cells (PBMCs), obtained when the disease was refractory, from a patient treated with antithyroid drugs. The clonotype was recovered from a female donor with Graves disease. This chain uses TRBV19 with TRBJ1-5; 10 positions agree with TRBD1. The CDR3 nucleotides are TGTGCCAGTAGAGGGGACAGGGGTAGCAATCAGCCCCAGCATTTT. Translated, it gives CASRGDRGSNQPQHF. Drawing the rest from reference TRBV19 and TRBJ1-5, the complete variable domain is DGGITQSPKYLFRKEGQNVTLSCEQNLNHDAMYWYRQDPGQGLRLIYYSQIVNDFQKGDIAEGYSVSREKKESFPLTVTSAQKNPTAFYLCASRGDRGSNQPQHFGDGTRLSIL.